A single sample is the source of the 27 T cell receptor beta chains below, sequenced in a study of CD8 T cells in acute hepatitis C reinfection. Specified time point: acute HCV infection, within 168 days of estimated infection date. Hepatitis C virus-specific T cells were sequenced directly ex vivo without in vitro expansion. Only in-frame clones appear in the TCRdb table, and some are missing; sequencing was by immunoSEQ multiplex PCR. This sample carries approximately 4,000 clones, roughly 40% of them seen once, and the ten largest clones take 7.5% to 9%. Study results and caveats: All groups preferentially used TRBV04 and TRBV06, which was not due to overrepresentation in the naive pool.

This specimen was HCV NS3-1073 tetramer-sorted CD8+ T cells from PBMCs, taken during acute infection. All receptors come from a young man with chronic hepatitis C.

The chain carries TRBV4-3 and TRBJ2-7; 8 nucleotides align to TRBD1. The CDR3 is 15 residues long. With 1 base clipped from V and 2 bases from J, the junction kept 4 bases outside the gene matches. Germline CDR1 LGHNA, CDR2 YSLEER. Here the CDR3 DNA reads TGCGCCAGCAGCCAAGCGACAGGGGCCCCCTACGAGCAGTACTTC. This sequence encodes CASSQATGAPYEQYF.

By sample share, this clone is medium-sized. As DNA, the CDR3 is TGTGCCAGCAGTGGGGTGTTAGCCGACTTCTCCTACGAGCAGTACTTC. This gives the protein CASSGVLADFSYEQYF. The V call is TRBV6-1, the J call TRBJ2-7; no reliable D call. The CDR3 sequence is 16 residues long. Between the trimmed V and J ends, which lost 4 bases and 0 bases, there was a span of 16 bases. Germline V gene lookup returns CDR1 MNHNS and CDR2 SASEGT.

The V and J genes are TRBV27 and TRBJ1-2; 7 nucleotides line up with TRBD1. J gave up 2 bases and V 2 bases, and 11 bases lay outside the gene matches. Germline V gene lookup returns CDR1 MNHEY and CDR2 SMNVEV (reference sequence). The CDR3 totals 17 residues. The CDR3 region is CASSLNPGGSENYGYTF. CDR3 coding DNA: TGTGCCAGCAGTTTAAACCCAGGGGGGAGTGAGAACTATGGCTACACCTTC.

This clone was counted a few times. The chain joins TRBV27 to TRBJ2-3, with TRBD1 matching over 7 bases. The trim removed 7 bases at V and 5 bases at J, leaving 9 bases unmatched. Looked up from germline, CDR1 is MNHEY and CDR2 is SMNVEV (reference sequence). The CDR3 consists of 14 residues. The CDR3 nucleotides read TGTGCCAGCAAAGACTACAGGGGTGGAGATACGCAGTATTTT. Amino acid sequence: CASKDYRGGDTQYF.

This clone is labeled as medium-sized. At the DNA level, this CDR3 is encoded by other sequences in the same sample as well. The CDR3 loop is CASSQEMSGGNTGELFF. In DNA form, the CDR3 reads TGTGCCAGCAGCCAAGAGATGAGCGGGGGGAACACCGGGGAGCTGTTTTTT. The chain combines TRBV4-2 with TRBJ2-2; TRBD2 matches at 8 bases. V lost 0 bases and J lost 1; bases outside the gene matches: 4. This CDR3 is built from 17 residues. Germline loops: CDR1 LGHNA, CDR2 YNFKEQ.

The chain combines TRBV7-6 with TRBJ2-2, with D tentatively TRBD1 or TRBD2 (5 bases each). Germline-derived CDR1 and CDR2 are SGHVS and FNYEAQ. The CDR3 extends over 16 amino acids. The V and J ends lost 8 bases and 0 bases respectively, with 16 bases between them. This chain's CDR3 is CASGAEVSANTGELFF. CDR3 in DNA: TGTGCCAGCGGGGCGGAGGTCTCGGCGAACACCGGGGAGCTGTTTTTT.

This clone was detected only a few times. The chain joins TRBV4-2 to TRBJ2-2; 8 bases match TRBD2. Germline V lookup: CDR1 LGHNA, CDR2 YNFKEQ. There are 18 residues in the CDR3. The V gene end was trimmed by 3 bases and the J gene end by 1 base; junction bases not matched to a gene: 10. CDR3 nucleotides: TGTGCCAGCAGCCACGAGGTTGCGGGGGGTGGGAACACCGGGGAGCTGTTTTTT. Translated: CASSHEVAGGGNTGELFF.

Of note for this clone: The same CDR3 is also encoded by other DNA sequences in this sample. The chain is built from TRBV25-1 and TRBJ2-1; D tentatively reads TRBD1 or TRBD2 (5 bases each). V dropped 3 bases and J dropped 5 bases, with 20 bases sitting between them. The germline CDR1 and CDR2 sequences are MGHDK and SYGVNS. The CDR3 runs to 17 residues. The CDR3 DNA reads as TGTGCCAGCAGTGATTCCGCCGGGACGTACATGAACAATGAGCAGTTCTTC. Residues: CASSDSAGTYMNNEQFF.

The rearrangement uses TRBV4-2 and TRBJ2-7; 11 positions agree with TRBD1. J lost 1 base, V lost 5 bases, and 7 bases had no gene match. The germline V gene has CDR1 LGHNA and CDR2 YNFKEQ. This CDR3 contains 16 residues. The CDR3 sequence: CASSLMGQGGSYEQYF. As DNA, the CDR3 is TGTGCCAGCAGCTTAATGGGACAGGGGGGGTCCTACGAGCAGTACTTC.

Points on this clone: A junction boundary mismatches the germline segment, possibly from a read error. The genes are TRBV5-4 and TRBJ1-2; D may be TRBD1 (6 bases). There are 15 residues in the CDR3. Germline CDR1 is SGHNT and CDR2 is YYREEE (reference sequence). Written as DNA, the CDR3 is TGCGCCAGCAGCCAAGAACCAGGGGCGGCCTATGGCTACACCTTC. Residues: CASSQEPGAAYGYTF.

This chain uses TRBV4-2 with TRBJ1-1; possibly TRBD1 for D (6 bases). The CDR3 is made up of 15 amino acids. Trimming took 0 bases from V and 8 from J, leaving 16 bases between them. Germline CDR1 is LGHNA and CDR2 is YNFKEQ. The CDR3 loop is CASSQEPGAPGEAFF. The CDR3 coding sequence is TGTGCCAGCAGCCAAGAGCCGGGGGCCCCAGGGGAAGCTTTCTTT.

This chain uses TRBV25-1 with TRBJ2-1; a weak D match, TRBD2 (6 bases). The CDR3 has 18 amino acids. Per germline, CDR1 MGHDK and CDR2 SYGVNS. V lost 3 bases and J lost 6, with 24 bases in between. The chain's CDR3 is CASSDYQGLLRKGNEQFF. DNA of the CDR3: TGTGCCAGCAGTGATTACCAGGGACTCCTCCGAAAGGGCAATGAGCAGTTCTTC.

This clone is classed as medium-sized. The V and J genes are TRBV11-1 and TRBJ2-1, with TRBD2 identical over 14 bases. Looked up from germline, CDR1 is SGHAT and CDR2 is FQDESV (reference sequence). The CDR3 consists of 16 residues. Losses at the gene ends were 5 bases for V and 9 bases for J; bases not matched to a gene: 9. The CDR3 loop is CASSEGLAGEAVEQFF. The CDR3 nucleotides read TGTGCCAGCAGCGAGGGACTAGCGGGAGAAGCCGTTGAGCAGTTCTTC.

The CDR3 loop is CASSVAETGVNPGELFF. CDR3 bases: TGTGCCAGCAGCGTAGCGGAAACAGGGGTAAACCCCGGGGAGCTGTTTTTT. The V call is TRBV9, the J call TRBJ2-2; the match to TRBD1 covers 7 bases. This CDR3 has 17 amino acids. Trimming cost V 0 bases and J 6 bases; bases outside gene matches: 11. CDR1 SGDLS and CDR2 YYNGEE come from the germline V gene.

CDR3: CASSREPSGGGAYGELFF. CDR3 sequence (DNA): TGCGCCAGCAGCCGAGAGCCCTCGGGCGGGGGGGCGTACGGGGAGCTGTTTTTT. J is TRBJ2-2 and V is TRBV4-3; 9 positions agree with TRBD2. The CDR3 is 18 residues long. J was trimmed by 7 bases and V by 4 bases; bases with no gene match: 16. Looked up from germline, CDR1 is LGHNA and CDR2 is YSLEER.

This clone appeared a few times. The genes are TRBV7-3 and TRBJ2-1; D remains ambiguous. CDR3 length equals 12 residues. Germline loops: CDR1 SGHTA, CDR2 FQGTGA. V lost 5 bases and J 10 bases, leaving 12 bases between the germline ends. DNA for the CDR3: TGTGCCAGCAGCGAGGCGTCTGGAGAGCAGTTCTTC. This codes for CASSEASGEQFF.

The V gene is TRBV4-2, the J gene TRBJ2-5; the match to TRBD2 covers 8 bases. V dropped 5 bases and J dropped 7; count of bases not matched to a gene: 18. The CDR3 totals 17 residues. Germline assignment: CDR1 LGHNA and CDR2 YNFKEQ. The CDR3 bases are TGTGCCAGCAGCGATGAGCTAGCGGGCGGCCTATGGGGGACCCAGTACTTC. Translating gives CASSDELAGGLWGTQYF.

This clone is judged medium-sized. V is TRBV29-1 and J is TRBJ2-1; 9 nucleotides line up with TRBD1. From germline, CDR1 is SQVTM and CDR2 ANQGSEA. This CDR3 spans 14 amino acids. With 5 bases clipped from V and 5 bases from J, the junction kept 7 bases outside the gene matches. The CDR3 bases are TGCAGCGTTTGTTGGACAGGGGCTGACAATGAGCAGTTCTTC. Encoded protein: CSVCWTGADNEQFF.

Within the sample, this clone is large. The chain links TRBV2 to TRBJ2-1; possible D gene TRBD2, 6 bases. The ends were cut back, 5 bases at V and 5 bases at J, with 16 bases in the middle. The CDR3 covers 15 residues. Germline CDR1 reads SNHLY; CDR2 reads FYNNEI. Here the CDR3 reads CASSLHASEDNEQFF. CDR3 nucleotides: TGTGCCAGCAGTTTGCATGCTAGCGAAGACAATGAGCAGTTCTTC.

This clone is judged medium-sized (0.01 to 0.1%). The DNA for the CDR3 is TGTGCCATCAGTCAACCAGGACAGGGGGCGCAGTACTTC. Its protein product is CAISQPGQGAQYF. This rearrangement joins TRBV10-3 to TRBJ2-7; TRBD1 matches 11 bases. This CDR3 spans 13 amino acids. CDR1 is ENHRY, CDR2 SYGVKD, per germline. V lost 5 bases and J lost 9; bases outside the gene matches: 6.

This rearrangement joins TRBV4-3 to TRBJ2-7; D gene uncertain. CDR1 is LGHNA and CDR2 is YSLEER in the germline V gene. Trimming took off 0 bases at V and 0 bases at J, with 12 bases between the two ends. The length of the CDR3 is 16 residues. For the CDR3, the DNA is TGCGCCAGCAGCCAAGAAGTGCAGGCGGCCTCCTACGAGCAGTACTTC. Translating it yields CASSQEVQAASYEQYF.

In its sample, this clone is medium-sized. Here the CDR3 reads CASSEWQVQRYGYTF. The CDR3 DNA follows: TGTGCCAGCAGTGAGTGGCAGGTACAGCGCTATGGCTACACCTTC. The rearrangement links TRBV6-1 to TRBJ1-2, with no clear D. The CDR3 length is 15 residues. The germline V gene has CDR1 MNHNS and CDR2 SASEGT. V dropped 3 bases and J dropped 4 bases, with 15 bases sitting between them.

This clone occurred a few times. The chain has TRBV30 and TRBJ1-3; 9 bases map to TRBD1. V lost 5 bases to trimming and J lost 1 base; unmatched junction nucleotides: 6. Per germline, CDR1 GTSNPN and CDR2 SVGIG (reference sequence). There are 15 residues in the CDR3. The CDR3 is CAWGQGMLSGNTIYF. The CDR3 DNA reads TGTGCCTGGGGACAGGGGATGTTATCTGGAAACACCATATATTTT.

This clone has a handful of counts. The chain has TRBV4-2 and TRBJ2-3; maybe TRBD2 (7 bases). V was trimmed by 5 bases and J by 5 bases, leaving 17 bases between them. Germline assignment: CDR1 LGHNA and CDR2 YNFKEQ. The CDR3 has 15 amino acids. Written as DNA, the CDR3 is TGTGCCAGCAGCTTGAAAGGGGGGGCGGAAGATACGCAGTATTTT. Its translation: CASSLKGGAEDTQYF.

This rearrangement joins TRBV4-2 to TRBJ2-7; D unresolved. The germline gives CDR1 LGHNA, CDR2 YNFKEQ. This CDR3 has 17 residues. The germline V and J ends were trimmed by 4 bases and 4 bases, with 23 bases remaining between them. The chain's CDR3 is CASSPLHSGVAPYEQYF. The CDR3 DNA follows: TGTGCCAGCAGCCCCCTGCACAGTGGGGTTGCCCCTTACGAGCAGTACTTC.

This clone was detected a few times. Other DNA sequences in the sample encode the same CDR3. V and J are TRBV4-2 and TRBJ2-7; D may match TRBD1 or TRBD2 (6 bases each). Per the germline V gene, CDR1 is LGHNA and CDR2 is YNFKEQ. This CDR3 region has 16 residues. Trimming took 0 bases from V and 2 from J, leaving 14 bases between them. CDR3: CASSQEASGAPYEQYF. The CDR3 DNA reads as TGTGCCAGCAGCCAAGAGGCCTCGGGGGCCCCCTACGAGCAGTACTTC.

The J gene is TRBJ1-1, the V gene TRBV11-3; TRBD1 matches at 10 bases. The CDR3 extends over 16 amino acids. Trimming removed 5 bases from V and 0 bases from J; junction bases left unmatched: 6. Germline CDR1 reads SGHNT; CDR2 reads YENEEA. In DNA form, the CDR3 reads TGTGCCAGCAGCCTCGGGACAGGGGCATTGAACACTGAAGCTTTCTTT. Amino acids: CASSLGTGALNTEAFF.